A selection of T cell receptor beta chains follows, all from one sample in a study of identical twins' blood T cells. TCRdb re-called the 5' RACE reads with MiXCR, one entry per CDR3 protein. This table has fewer than 450,000 distinct CDR3 sequences, 28% appearing once. Sample: PBMCs. These receptors all stem from a woman aged 18 to 50 in good health. Both conserved end residues are trimmed from each CDR3. A D gene is named only where the DNA matches it firmly.

.	TRBV12-3/TRBV12-4	ASRQTGAYEQY
TRBD2	TRBV20-1	SASLTSGRGDTQY
.	TRBV5-1	ASSLASEHGYT
.	TRBV29-1	SGRITGNTIY
.	TRBV12-3/TRBV12-4	ASSYPYGYT
.	TRBV12-3/TRBV12-4	ASSFLRDKGYT
.	TRBV18	ASSPPPGKDQPQH
.	TRBV19	ASSASSYNEQF
.	TRBV5-1	ASKTGQPNTEAF
.	TRBV6-1	ASSTSGATGELF
TRBD1	TRBV20-1	SARGGGGKNSPLH
TRBD1	TRBV4-1	ASSQRGTGGAEAF
.	TRBV6-6	ASNPSGGNYGYT
.	TRBV15	PTTPGRAF
TRBD1	TRBV30	ACPGQGNYGYT
.	TRBV6-5	ASSPPGSVTEAF
.	TRBV7-2	ASSLGPPGTGEKLF
.	TRBV5-1	ASSPIVGQPQH
.	TRBV24-1	ATSDPWSNYGYT
.	TRBV20-1	SARPLDEAF
TRBD1	TRBV5-1	ASSLDDRGAF
.	TRBV3-1	ASSQRGYEQY
TRBD2	TRBV20-1	SARVLAGGYKEQF
TRBD2	TRBV11-2	ASSLLFTSGMYNEQF
TRBD1	TRBV28	ASSLGDRGNQPQH
.	TRBV20-1	SASPPGYGNEAF
TRBD2	TRBV5-1	ASSPRLAGGEDTQY
.	TRBV11-2	ASSLGPVLNAF
.	TRBV27	ASSPLRDNIRPLH
TRBD2	TRBV7-9	AGRRTSTGELF
.	TRBV27	ASSSGTLGQGQPQH
.	TRBV7-7	ASSFNLVDEQF
.	TRBV19	ASNSAGETGELF
.	TRBV12-3/TRBV12-4	ASSLAGAYGYT
.	TRBV2	ASRWLANKNEQF
TRBD1	TRBV5-1	ASSLTGGGLIAF
TRBD1	TRBV9	ASSPQGESNQPQH
TRBD2	TRBV6-5	ASSSLGGLVAPDTQY
.	TRBV7-9	ASSLLQSNEKLF
.	TRBV20-1	SVGREYSNQPQH